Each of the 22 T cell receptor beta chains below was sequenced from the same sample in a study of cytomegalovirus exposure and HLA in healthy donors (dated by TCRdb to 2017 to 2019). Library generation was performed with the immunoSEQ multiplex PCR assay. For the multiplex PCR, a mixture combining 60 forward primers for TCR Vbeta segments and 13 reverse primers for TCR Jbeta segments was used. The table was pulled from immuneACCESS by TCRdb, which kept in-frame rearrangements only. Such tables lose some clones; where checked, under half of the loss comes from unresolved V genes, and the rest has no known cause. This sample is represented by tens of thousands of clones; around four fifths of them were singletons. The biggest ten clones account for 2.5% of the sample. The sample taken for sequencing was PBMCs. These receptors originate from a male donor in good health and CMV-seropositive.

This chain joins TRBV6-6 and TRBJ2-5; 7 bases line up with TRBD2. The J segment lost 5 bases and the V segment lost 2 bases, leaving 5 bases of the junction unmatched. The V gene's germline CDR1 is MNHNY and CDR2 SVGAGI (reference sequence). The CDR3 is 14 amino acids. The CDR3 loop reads CASSYGRALETQYF. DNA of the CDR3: TGTGCCAGCAGTTACGGGAGGGCCCTTGAGACCCAGTACTTC.

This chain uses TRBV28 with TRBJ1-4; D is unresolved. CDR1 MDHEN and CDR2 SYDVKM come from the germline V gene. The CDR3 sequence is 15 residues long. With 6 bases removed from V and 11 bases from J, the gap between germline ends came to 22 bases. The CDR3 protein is CASSPSRSSARKLFF. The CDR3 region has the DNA TGTGCCAGCAGCCCTAGCCGGTCCAGCGCCAGGAAACTGTTTTTT.

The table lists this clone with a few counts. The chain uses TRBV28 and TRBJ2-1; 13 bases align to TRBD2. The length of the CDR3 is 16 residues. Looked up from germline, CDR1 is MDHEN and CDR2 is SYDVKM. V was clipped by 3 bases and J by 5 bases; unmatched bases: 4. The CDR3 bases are TGTGCCAGCAGTTTGAGGGGACTAGCGGGGAACAATGAGCAGTTCTTC. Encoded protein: CASSLRGLAGNNEQFF.

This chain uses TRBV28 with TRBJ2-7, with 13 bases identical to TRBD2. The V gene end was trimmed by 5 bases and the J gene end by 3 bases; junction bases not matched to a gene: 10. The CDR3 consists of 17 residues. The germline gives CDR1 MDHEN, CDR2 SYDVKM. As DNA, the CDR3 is TGTGCCAGCAGTCCTAGAGGGACTAGCGGGATCCACTACGAGCAGTACTTC. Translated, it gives CASSPRGTSGIHYEQYF.

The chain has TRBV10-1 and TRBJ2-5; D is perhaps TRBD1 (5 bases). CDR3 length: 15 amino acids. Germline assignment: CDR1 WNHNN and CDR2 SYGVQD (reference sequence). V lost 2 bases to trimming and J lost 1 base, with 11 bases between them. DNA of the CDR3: TGCGCCAGCAGTGAGGACCCAGGGTCCCAAGAGACCCAGTACTTC. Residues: CASSEDPGSQETQYF.

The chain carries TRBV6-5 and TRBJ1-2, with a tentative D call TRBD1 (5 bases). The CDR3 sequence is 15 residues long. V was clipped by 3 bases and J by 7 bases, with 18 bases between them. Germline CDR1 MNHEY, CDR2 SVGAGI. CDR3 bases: TGTGCCAGCAGTTATGCTCAACAGGCGGGACGTGGCTACACCTTC. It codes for CASSYAQQAGRGYTF.

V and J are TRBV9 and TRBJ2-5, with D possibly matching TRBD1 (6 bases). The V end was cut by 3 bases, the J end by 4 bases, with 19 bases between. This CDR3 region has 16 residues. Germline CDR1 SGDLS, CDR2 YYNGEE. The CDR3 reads CASSASLRTGIETQYF. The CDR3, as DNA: TGTGCCAGCAGCGCGTCCCTTCGAACAGGGATAGAGACCCAGTACTTC.

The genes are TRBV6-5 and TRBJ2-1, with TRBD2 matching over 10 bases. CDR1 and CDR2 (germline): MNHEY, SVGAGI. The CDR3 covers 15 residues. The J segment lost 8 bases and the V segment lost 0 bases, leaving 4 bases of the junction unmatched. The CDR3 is CASSYSGTSVHEQFF. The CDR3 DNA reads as TGTGCCAGCAGTTACTCCGGGACTAGCGTGCATGAGCAGTTCTTC.

CDR3 sequence: CASSEGADSYEQYF. CDR3 bases: TGTGCCAGCAGTGAAGGGGCAGACTCCTACGAGCAGTACTTC. The chain carries TRBV2 and TRBJ2-7; D not resolved. The CDR3 extends over 14 amino acids. Germline loops: CDR1 SNHLY, CDR2 FYNNEI. V was cut by 1 base and J by 0 bases, with 7 bases left in between.

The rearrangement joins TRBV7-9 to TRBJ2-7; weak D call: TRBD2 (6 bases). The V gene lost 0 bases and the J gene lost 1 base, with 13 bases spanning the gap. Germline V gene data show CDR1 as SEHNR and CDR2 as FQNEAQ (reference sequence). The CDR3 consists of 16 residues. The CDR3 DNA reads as TGTGCCAGCAGCTTAGCCCGGGGGTCTAATTCCTACGAGCAGTACTTC. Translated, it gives CASSLARGSNSYEQYF.

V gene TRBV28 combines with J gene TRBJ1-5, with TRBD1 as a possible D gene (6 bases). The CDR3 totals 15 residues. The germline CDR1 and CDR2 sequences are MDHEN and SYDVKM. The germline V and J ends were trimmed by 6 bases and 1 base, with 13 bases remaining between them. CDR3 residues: CASSITGLSNQPQHF. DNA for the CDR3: TGTGCCAGCAGCATCACAGGGCTCAGCAATCAGCCCCAGCATTTT.

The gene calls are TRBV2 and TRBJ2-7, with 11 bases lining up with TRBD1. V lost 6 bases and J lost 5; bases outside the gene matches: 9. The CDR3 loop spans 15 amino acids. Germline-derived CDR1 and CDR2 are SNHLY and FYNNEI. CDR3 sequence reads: CASSPGTGGFHEQYF. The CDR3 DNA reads TGTGCCAGCAGCCCCGGGACAGGGGGGTTCCACGAGCAGTACTTC.

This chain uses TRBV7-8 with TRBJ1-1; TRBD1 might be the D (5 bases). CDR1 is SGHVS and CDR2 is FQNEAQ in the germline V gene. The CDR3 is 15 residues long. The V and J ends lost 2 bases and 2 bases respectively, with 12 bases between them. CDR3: CASSLNRQSNTEAFF. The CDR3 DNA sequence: TGTGCCAGCAGCTTAAACCGACAGTCCAACACTGAAGCTTTCTTT.

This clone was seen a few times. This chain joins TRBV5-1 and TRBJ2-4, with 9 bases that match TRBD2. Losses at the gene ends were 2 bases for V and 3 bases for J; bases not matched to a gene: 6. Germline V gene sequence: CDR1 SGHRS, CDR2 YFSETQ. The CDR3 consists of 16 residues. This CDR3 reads CASSFTSGFGKNIQYF. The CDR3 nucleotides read TGCGCCAGCAGCTTTACTAGCGGGTTCGGCAAAAACATTCAGTACTTC.

CDR3 coding DNA: TGTGCCAGCGCTTTGGGACTCACCACAGATACGCAGTATTTT. It yields the protein CASALGLTTDTQYF. This chain joins TRBV12-1 and TRBJ2-3; TRBD2, the table's D call, lacks a check against the DNA. TRBV12-1 is a documented pseudogene. The CDR3 runs 14 residues.

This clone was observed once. In nucleotides, the CDR3 is TGTGCCAGCAGCTCGGGGATCATGAACACTGAAGCTTTCTTT. Protein: CASSSGIMNTEAFF. The chain uses TRBV7-9 and TRBJ1-1; D remains unclear. This CDR3 region has 14 residues. The germline gives CDR1 SEHNR, CDR2 FQNEAQ (reference sequence). V dropped 4 bases and J dropped 0 bases, with 9 bases sitting between them.

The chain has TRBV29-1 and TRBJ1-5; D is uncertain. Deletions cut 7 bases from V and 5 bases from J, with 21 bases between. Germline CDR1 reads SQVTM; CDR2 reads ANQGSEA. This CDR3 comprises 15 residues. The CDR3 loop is CSDTMPRTAHQPQHF. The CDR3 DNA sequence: TGCAGCGACACGATGCCCCGGACTGCTCATCAGCCCCAGCATTTT.

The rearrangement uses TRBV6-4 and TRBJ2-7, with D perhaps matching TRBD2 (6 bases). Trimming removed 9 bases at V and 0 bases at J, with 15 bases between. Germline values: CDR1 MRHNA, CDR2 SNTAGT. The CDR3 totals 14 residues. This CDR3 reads CARGGGSNSYEQYF. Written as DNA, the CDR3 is TGTGCCAGGGGTGGGGGGAGTAACTCCTACGAGCAGTACTTC.

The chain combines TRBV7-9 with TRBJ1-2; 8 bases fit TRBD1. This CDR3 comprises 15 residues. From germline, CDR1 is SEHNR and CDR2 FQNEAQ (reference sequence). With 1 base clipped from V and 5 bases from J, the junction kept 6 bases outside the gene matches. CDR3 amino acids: CASSLGRRGLYGYTF. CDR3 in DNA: TGTGCCAGCAGCTTAGGGCGCAGGGGGCTATATGGCTACACCTTC.

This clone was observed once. In DNA form, the CDR3 reads TGTGCCAGCAGTTTAGGGCGACAGGGGTACGAGCAGTACTTC. This codes for CASSLGRQGYEQYF. V is TRBV28 and J is TRBJ2-7, with 8 nucleotides matching TRBD1. The CDR3 has 14 residues. The J segment lost 4 bases and the V segment lost 2 bases, leaving 4 bases of the junction unmatched. CDR1 is MDHEN, CDR2 SYDVKM, per germline.

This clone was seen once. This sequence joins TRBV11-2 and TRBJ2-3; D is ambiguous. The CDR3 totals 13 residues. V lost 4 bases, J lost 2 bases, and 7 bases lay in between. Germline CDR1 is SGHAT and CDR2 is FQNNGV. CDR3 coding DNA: TGTGCCAGCAGCTGGGCTGACACAGATACGCAGTATTTT. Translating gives CASSWADTDTQYF.

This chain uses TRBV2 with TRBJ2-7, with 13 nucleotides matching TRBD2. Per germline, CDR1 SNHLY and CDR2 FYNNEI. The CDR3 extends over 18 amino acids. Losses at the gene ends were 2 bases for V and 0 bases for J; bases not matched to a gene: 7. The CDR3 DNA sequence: TGTGCCAGCAGTGAAACTAGCGGGAGGGCCAGGAGCTCCTACGAGCAGTACTTC. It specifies CASSETSGRARSSYEQYF.